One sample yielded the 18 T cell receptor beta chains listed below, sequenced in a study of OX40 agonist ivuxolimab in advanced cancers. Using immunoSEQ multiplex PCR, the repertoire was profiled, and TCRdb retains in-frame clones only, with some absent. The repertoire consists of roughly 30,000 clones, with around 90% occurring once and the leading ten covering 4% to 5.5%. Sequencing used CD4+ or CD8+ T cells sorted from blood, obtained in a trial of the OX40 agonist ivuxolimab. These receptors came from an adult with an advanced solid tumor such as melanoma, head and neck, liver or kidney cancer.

CDR3 in DNA: TGTGCCAGCAGAAACTCCGTCTGGGGGAACTATGGCTACACCTTC. Its protein product is CASRNSVWGNYGYTF. The chain recombines TRBV7-9 with TRBJ1-2; D is possibly TRBD1 (5 bases). The germline CDR1 and CDR2 sequences are SEHNR and FQNEAQ (reference sequence). Trimming cost V 6 bases and J 2 bases, with 16 bases left between them. This CDR3 spans 15 amino acids.

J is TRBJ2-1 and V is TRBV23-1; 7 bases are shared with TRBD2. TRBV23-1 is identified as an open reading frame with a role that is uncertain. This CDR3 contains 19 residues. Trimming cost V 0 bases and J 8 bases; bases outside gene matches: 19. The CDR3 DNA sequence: TGCGCCAGCAGTCAATCTTTCCGGCGGGAGCCCTCCGGGAGGTATGAGCAGTTCTTC. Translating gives CASSQSFRREPSGRYEQFF.

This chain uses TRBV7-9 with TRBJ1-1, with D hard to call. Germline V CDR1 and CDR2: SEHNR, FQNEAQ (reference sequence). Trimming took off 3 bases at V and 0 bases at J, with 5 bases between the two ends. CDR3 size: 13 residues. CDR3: CASSLEVNTEAFF. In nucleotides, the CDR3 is TGTGCCAGCAGCTTGGAAGTGAACACTGAAGCTTTCTTT.

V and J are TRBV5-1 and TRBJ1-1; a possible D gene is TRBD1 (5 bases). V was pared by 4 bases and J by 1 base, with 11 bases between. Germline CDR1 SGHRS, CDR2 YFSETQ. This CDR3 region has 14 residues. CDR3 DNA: TGCGCCAGCAGCCCCTCCGGGACGAACACTGAAGCTTTCTTT. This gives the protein CASSPSGTNTEAFF.

The CDR3 spells CASSPASGSTDTQYF. The CDR3 region has the DNA TGCGCCAGCAGCCCCGCTAGCGGCAGCACAGATACGCAGTATTTT. The genes are TRBV4-1 and TRBJ2-3, with TRBD2 matching over 7 bases. The germline V gene has CDR1 MGHRA and CDR2 YSYEKL. The CDR3 is 15 amino acids. The V gene end was trimmed by 4 bases and the J gene end by 0 bases; junction bases not matched to a gene: 4.

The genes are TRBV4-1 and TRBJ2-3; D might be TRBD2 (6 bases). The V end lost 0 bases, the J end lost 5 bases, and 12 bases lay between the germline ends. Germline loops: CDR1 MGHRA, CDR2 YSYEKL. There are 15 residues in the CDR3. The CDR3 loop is CASSQDSGGRDTQYF. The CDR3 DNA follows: TGCGCCAGCAGCCAAGACTCCGGGGGTCGAGATACGCAGTATTTT.

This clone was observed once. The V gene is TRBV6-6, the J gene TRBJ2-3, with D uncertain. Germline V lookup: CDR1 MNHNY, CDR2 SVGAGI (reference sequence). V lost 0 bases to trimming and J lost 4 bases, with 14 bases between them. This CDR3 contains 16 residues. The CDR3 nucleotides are TGTGCCAGCAGTTACTCCCTGACACGAGCCCCAGATACGCAGTATTTT. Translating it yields CASSYSLTRAPDTQYF.

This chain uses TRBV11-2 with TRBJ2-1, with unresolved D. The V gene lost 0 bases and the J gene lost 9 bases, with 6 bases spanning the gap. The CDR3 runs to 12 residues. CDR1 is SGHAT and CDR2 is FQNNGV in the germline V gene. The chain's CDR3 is CASSLDPAEQFF. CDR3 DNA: TGTGCCAGCAGCTTAGATCCGGCTGAGCAGTTCTTC.

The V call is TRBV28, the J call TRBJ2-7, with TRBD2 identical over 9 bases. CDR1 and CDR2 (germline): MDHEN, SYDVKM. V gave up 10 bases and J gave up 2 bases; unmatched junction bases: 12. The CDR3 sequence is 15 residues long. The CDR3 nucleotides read TGTGCCATTAGGGCTAGCGGGATTAACCCCTACGAGCAGTACTTC. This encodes CAIRASGINPYEQYF.

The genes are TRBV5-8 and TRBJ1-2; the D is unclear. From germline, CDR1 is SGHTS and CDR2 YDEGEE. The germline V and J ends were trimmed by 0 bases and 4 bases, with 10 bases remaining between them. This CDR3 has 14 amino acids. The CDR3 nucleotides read TGTGCCAGCAGCTTGGATACGGGCTCCTATGGCTACACCTTC. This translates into CASSLDTGSYGYTF.

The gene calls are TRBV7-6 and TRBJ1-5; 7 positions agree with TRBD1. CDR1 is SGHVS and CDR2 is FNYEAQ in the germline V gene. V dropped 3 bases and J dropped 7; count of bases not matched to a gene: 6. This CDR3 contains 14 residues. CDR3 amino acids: CASSFGQGGQPQHF. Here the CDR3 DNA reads TGTGCCAGCAGCTTTGGGCAGGGGGGCCAGCCCCAGCATTTT.

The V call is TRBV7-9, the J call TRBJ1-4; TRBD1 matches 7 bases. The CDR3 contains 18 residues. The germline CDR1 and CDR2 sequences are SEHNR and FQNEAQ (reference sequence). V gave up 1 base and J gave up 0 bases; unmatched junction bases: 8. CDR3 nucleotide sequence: TGTGCCAGCAGCTTAGTCGGCAGGGGGACCCCAACTAATGAAAAACTGTTTTTT. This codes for CASSLVGRGTPTNEKLFF.

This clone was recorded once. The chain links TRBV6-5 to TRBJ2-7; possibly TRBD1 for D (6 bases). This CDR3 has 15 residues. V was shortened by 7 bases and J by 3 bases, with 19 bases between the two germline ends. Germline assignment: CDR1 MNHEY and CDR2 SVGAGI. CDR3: CASISPDRPVYEQYF. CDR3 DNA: TGTGCCAGCATTTCGCCTGACAGGCCCGTCTACGAGCAGTACTTC.

The CDR3 DNA sequence: TGTGCCAGCAGCCGAGACAGCTACTATGGCTACACCTTC. It encodes CASSRDSYYGYTF. The genes are TRBV14 and TRBJ1-2; tentative D call: TRBD1 (5 bases). The CDR3 sequence is 13 residues long. CDR1 is SGHDN and CDR2 is FVKESK in the germline V gene. V gave up 4 bases and J gave up 3 bases, with 9 bases separating them.

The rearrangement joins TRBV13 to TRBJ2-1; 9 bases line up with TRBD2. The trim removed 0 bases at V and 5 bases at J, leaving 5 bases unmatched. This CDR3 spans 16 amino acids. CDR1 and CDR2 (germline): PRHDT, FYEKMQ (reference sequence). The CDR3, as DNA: TGTGCCAGCAGCTTAGGCCTGGCGGGAGGGCACAATGAGCAGTTCTTC. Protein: CASSLGLAGGHNEQFF.

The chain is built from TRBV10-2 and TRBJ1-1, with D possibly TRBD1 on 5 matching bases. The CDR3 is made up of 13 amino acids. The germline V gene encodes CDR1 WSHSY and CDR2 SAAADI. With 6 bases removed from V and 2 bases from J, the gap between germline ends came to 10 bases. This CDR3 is CASRGTDNTEAFF. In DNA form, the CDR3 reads TGCGCCAGCAGGGGGACGGATAACACTGAAGCTTTCTTT.

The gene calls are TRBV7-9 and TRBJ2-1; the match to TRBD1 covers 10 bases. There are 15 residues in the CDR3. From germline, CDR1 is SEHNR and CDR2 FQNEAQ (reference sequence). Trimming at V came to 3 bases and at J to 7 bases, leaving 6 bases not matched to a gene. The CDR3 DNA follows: TGTGCCAGCAGCTTCCCGGGACAGGGGACGAATGAGCAGTTCTTC. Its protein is CASSFPGQGTNEQFF.

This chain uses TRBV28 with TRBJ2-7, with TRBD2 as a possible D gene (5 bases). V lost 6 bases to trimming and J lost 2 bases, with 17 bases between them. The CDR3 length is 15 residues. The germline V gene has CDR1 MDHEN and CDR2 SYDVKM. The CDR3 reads CASSRTGLPAYEQYF. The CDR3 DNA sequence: TGTGCCAGCAGCCGTACGGGATTGCCAGCCTACGAGCAGTACTTC.